This is a list of T cell receptor beta chains from one sample in a study of shared clonotypes between healthy human individuals. The table came from immunoSEQ multiplex PCR; TCRdb's copy has only in-frame clones and leaves some out. Of millions of clones in the sample, more than 85% were seen once. The sample taken for sequencing was naive CD8+ T cells from PBMCs. The receptors were gathered from a man aged 18 to 29 in good health. Some clones in this sample may be carry-over from other donors' samples. CDR3s include the opening cysteine and the closing phenylalanine or tryptophan. A D gene is named only where the DNA matches it firmly. Expanded clones get a size class; other rows say once, few or many, or leave the size out.

j_call: TRBJ2-3
v_call: TRBV6-5
clone_size: once
cdr3_length: 14
d_call: TRBD1
cdr3_nt: TGTGCCAGCAGTCCATACAGGGGGGAAGATACGCAGTATTTT
cdr3_aa: CASSPYRGEDTQYF

j_call: TRBJ2-7
v_call: TRBV19
clone_size: once
cdr3_length: 13
d_call: TRBD2
cdr3_nt: TGTGCCACCAATAGCGGGAGCTCCTACGAGCAGTACTTC
cdr3_aa: CATNSGSSYEQYF

j_call: TRBJ2-7
v_call: TRBV11-2
clone_size: -
cdr3_length: 16
d_call: TRBD2
cdr3_nt: TGTGCCAGCAGCTTAGTTCGATTAGCGGGCCTGGGAGAGCAGTACTTC
cdr3_aa: CASSLVRLAGLGEQYF

j_call: TRBJ1-5
v_call: TRBV28
clone_size: -
cdr3_length: 14
d_call: -
cdr3_nt: TGTGCCAGCAGTTTAGTGCAGGGAAGTCAGCCCCAGCATTTT
cdr3_aa: CASSLVQGSQPQHF

j_call: TRBJ2-7
v_call: TRBV9
clone_size: -
cdr3_length: 15
d_call: -
cdr3_nt: TGTGCCAGCAGCACCCAAGGTGACGATTTCTACGAGCAGTACTTC
cdr3_aa: CASSTQGDDFYEQYF

j_call: TRBJ1-2
v_call: TRBV7-8
clone_size: -
cdr3_length: 12
d_call: -
cdr3_nt: TGTGCCAGCAGCTTTCTCTACTATGGCTACACCTTC
cdr3_aa: CASSFLYYGYTF

j_call: TRBJ2-5
v_call: TRBV12-2
clone_size: -
cdr3_length: 18
d_call: -
cdr3_nt: TGTGCAAGTCGCTGCCAAAAACCTGGCCGCAGGTACCAAGAGACCCAGTACTTC
cdr3_aa: CASRCQKPGRRYQETQYF

j_call: TRBJ1-1
v_call: TRBV27
clone_size: -
cdr3_length: 16
d_call: TRBD1
cdr3_nt: TGTGCCAGCAGTTCCGGACAGGGGAGGAGGAACACTGAAGCTTTCTTT
cdr3_aa: CASSSGQGRRNTEAFF

j_call: TRBJ2-7
v_call: TRBV15
clone_size: -
cdr3_length: 14
d_call: TRBD2
cdr3_nt: TGTGCCACCAGCCAACGACTAGCGGACTACGAGCAGTACTTC
cdr3_aa: CATSQRLADYEQYF

j_call: TRBJ2-3
v_call: TRBV7-8
clone_size: -
cdr3_length: 13
d_call: -
cdr3_nt: TGTGCCAGCAGCTTTCTCCGTGGAGATACGCAGTATTTT
cdr3_aa: CASSFLRGDTQYF

j_call: TRBJ2-7
v_call: TRBV5-1
clone_size: -
cdr3_length: 12
d_call: -
cdr3_nt: TGCGCCAGCAGCTTGTCCGGGGCCGAGCAGTACTTC
cdr3_aa: CASSLSGAEQYF

j_call: TRBJ2-7
v_call: TRBV11-2
clone_size: -
cdr3_length: 14
d_call: -
cdr3_nt: TGTGCCAGCAGCCCCCTCGGCTTTTCCTACGAGCAGTACTTC
cdr3_aa: CASSPLGFSYEQYF

j_call: TRBJ2-7
v_call: TRBV27
clone_size: -
cdr3_length: 14
d_call: -
cdr3_nt: TGTGCCAGCAGTTTGGCGGGACCCTCCTACGAGCAGTACTTC
cdr3_aa: CASSLAGPSYEQYF

j_call: TRBJ2-5
v_call: TRBV27
clone_size: -
cdr3_length: 15
d_call: -
cdr3_nt: TGTGCCAGCAGACCCCGAACAGGGACGGGAGAGACCCAGTACTTC
cdr3_aa: CASRPRTGTGETQYF

j_call: TRBJ2-1
v_call: TRBV18
clone_size: -
cdr3_length: 11
d_call: -
cdr3_nt: TGTGCCAGCTCACCCGGGCCAGAGCAGTTCTTC
cdr3_aa: CASSPGPEQFF

j_call: TRBJ2-3
v_call: TRBV2
clone_size: -
cdr3_length: 12
d_call: -
cdr3_nt: TGTGCCAGCAGTGAAGCGGACCCCCAGCAGTATTTT
cdr3_aa: CASSEADPQQYF

j_call: TRBJ2-2
v_call: TRBV4-2
clone_size: -
cdr3_length: 17
d_call: -
cdr3_nt: TGTGCCAGCAGCCAAGATTTAAGTGAATACGGCACCGGGGAGCTGTTTTTT
cdr3_aa: CASSQDLSEYGTGELFF

j_call: TRBJ1-2
v_call: TRBV7-9
clone_size: -
cdr3_length: 16
d_call: -
cdr3_nt: TGTGCCAGCAGCCCCGAAGTTGGGGCAACTAACTATGGCTACACCTTC
cdr3_aa: CASSPEVGATNYGYTF

j_call: TRBJ1-1
v_call: TRBV4-1
clone_size: -
cdr3_length: 17
d_call: -
cdr3_nt: TGCGCCAGCAGCCATCAATCCGGGACATTAATCTACACTGAAGCTTTCTTT
cdr3_aa: CASSHQSGTLIYTEAFF

j_call: TRBJ2-2
v_call: TRBV2
clone_size: -
cdr3_length: 14
d_call: -
cdr3_nt: TGTGCCAGCAGTGAGACAGAGAACACCGGGGAGCTGTTTTTT
cdr3_aa: CASSETENTGELFF

j_call: TRBJ2-7
v_call: TRBV27
clone_size: -
cdr3_length: 16
d_call: -
cdr3_nt: TGTGCCAGCAGACAGATCCCCACGGGGAGTCGTTACGAGCAGTACTTC
cdr3_aa: CASRQIPTGSRYEQYF

j_call: TRBJ2-1
v_call: TRBV4-3
clone_size: -
cdr3_length: 17
d_call: TRBD1
cdr3_nt: TGCGCCAGCAGCCAAGATCGCTGGACAGGATTCTACAATGAGCAGTTCTTC
cdr3_aa: CASSQDRWTGFYNEQFF

j_call: TRBJ2-4
v_call: TRBV7-9
clone_size: -
cdr3_length: 17
d_call: TRBD2
cdr3_nt: TGTGCCAGCAGCGACCAGACTAGCGGCCTAGCCAAAAACATTCAGTACTTC
cdr3_aa: CASSDQTSGLAKNIQYF

j_call: TRBJ2-7
v_call: TRBV30
clone_size: once
cdr3_length: 13
d_call: TRBD1
cdr3_nt: TGTGCCTGGAGTGTTAGGGGGCGGTACGAGCAGTACTTC
cdr3_aa: CAWSVRGRYEQYF

j_call: TRBJ1-4
v_call: TRBV30
clone_size: -
cdr3_length: 13
d_call: -
cdr3_nt: TGTGCCTGCAAAACAGGGTATAATGAAAAACTGTTTTTT
cdr3_aa: CACKTGYNEKLFF

j_call: TRBJ2-3
v_call: TRBV7-9
clone_size: -
cdr3_length: 15
d_call: TRBD1
cdr3_nt: TGTGCCAGCAGCAGCCGGGACAGCGTGTCAGATACGCAGTATTTT
cdr3_aa: CASSSRDSVSDTQYF

j_call: TRBJ2-6
v_call: TRBV7-8
clone_size: -
cdr3_length: 20
d_call: TRBD1
cdr3_nt: TGTGCCAGCAGCTTACCTCACAGGGGGAAAACCAGCTCTGGGGCCAACGTCCTGACTTTC
cdr3_aa: CASSLPHRGKTSSGANVLTF

j_call: TRBJ1-3
v_call: TRBV23-1
clone_size: -
cdr3_length: 15
d_call: -
cdr3_nt: TGCGCCAGCAGTCAATCGCACATCTCTGGAAACACCATATATTTT
cdr3_aa: CASSQSHISGNTIYF

j_call: TRBJ2-1
v_call: TRBV27
clone_size: -
cdr3_length: 15
d_call: TRBD1
cdr3_nt: TGTGCCAGCAGTTTCACCAGGGGGACCTACAATGAGCAGTTCTTC
cdr3_aa: CASSFTRGTYNEQFF

j_call: TRBJ2-7
v_call: TRBV28
clone_size: once
cdr3_length: 17
d_call: TRBD2
cdr3_nt: TGTGCCAGCAGGTTAGGACTAGCGGGTCTTAAAACCTACGAGCAGTACTTC
cdr3_aa: CASRLGLAGLKTYEQYF

j_call: TRBJ2-7
v_call: TRBV9
clone_size: -
cdr3_length: 15
d_call: -
cdr3_nt: TGTGCCAGCAGCGTAGGGGGGCTTAGCTCCTACGAGCAGTACTTC
cdr3_aa: CASSVGGLSSYEQYF

j_call: TRBJ2-7
v_call: TRBV4-3
clone_size: -
cdr3_length: 16
d_call: -
cdr3_nt: TGCGCCAGCAGCCAAGGGAAGTCACAGTCCACCTACGAGCAGTACTTC
cdr3_aa: CASSQGKSQSTYEQYF

j_call: TRBJ2-1
v_call: TRBV11-1
clone_size: -
cdr3_length: 13
d_call: -
cdr3_nt: TGTGCCAGCAGCCTATTTAGTTCGTATGAGCAGTTCTTC
cdr3_aa: CASSLFSSYEQFF

j_call: TRBJ2-1
v_call: TRBV13
clone_size: -
cdr3_length: 17
d_call: TRBD2
cdr3_nt: TGTGCCAGCAGCGACAAGGGACTAGCGGGGAGGTACAATGAGCAGTTCTTC
cdr3_aa: CASSDKGLAGRYNEQFF

j_call: TRBJ2-1
v_call: TRBV12-5
clone_size: -
cdr3_length: 14
d_call: -
cdr3_nt: TGTGCTAGCGCATATACGGGACGGTACAATGAGCAGTTCTTC
cdr3_aa: CASAYTGRYNEQFF

j_call: TRBJ1-3
v_call: TRBV19
clone_size: -
cdr3_length: 14
d_call: -
cdr3_nt: TGTGCCAGTATTGGCAGTATCTCTGGAAACACCATATATTTT
cdr3_aa: CASIGSISGNTIYF

j_call: TRBJ2-5
v_call: TRBV7-6
clone_size: -
cdr3_length: 21
d_call: -
cdr3_nt: TGTGCCAGCAGCTTAGAGGTCGTTCTAGGGGCTAGGTTCGACGCCCAAGAGACCCAGTACTTC
cdr3_aa: CASSLEVVLGARFDAQETQYF

j_call: TRBJ2-2
v_call: TRBV7-2
clone_size: -
cdr3_length: 14
d_call: -
cdr3_nt: TGTGCCAGCAGCTCCCGGGACCGGGACGGGGAGCTGTTTTTT
cdr3_aa: CASSSRDRDGELFF

j_call: TRBJ2-7
v_call: TRBV27
clone_size: -
cdr3_length: 14
d_call: TRBD2
cdr3_nt: TGTGCCAGCCGTCTAGCGGGAAGCTCCTACGAGCAGTACTTC
cdr3_aa: CASRLAGSSYEQYF

j_call: TRBJ1-1
v_call: TRBV7-9
clone_size: -
cdr3_length: 14
d_call: -
cdr3_nt: TGTGCCAGCAGCTTAGGGACGCCTTACACTGAAGCTTTCTTT
cdr3_aa: CASSLGTPYTEAFF

j_call: TRBJ1-4
v_call: TRBV25-1
clone_size: -
cdr3_length: 14
d_call: -
cdr3_nt: TGTGCCAGCAGTGATTTGGAAGGTGGGGAAAAACTGTTTTTT
cdr3_aa: CASSDLEGGEKLFF

j_call: TRBJ1-2
v_call: TRBV5-5
clone_size: -
cdr3_length: 14
d_call: -
cdr3_nt: TGTGCCAGCAGGGGCTGGGAGGGCGGCTATGGCTACACCTTC
cdr3_aa: CASRGWEGGYGYTF

j_call: TRBJ2-7
v_call: TRBV28
clone_size: -
cdr3_length: 17
d_call: TRBD1
cdr3_nt: TGTGCCAGCCAGGGGGTGGGGCCAAAGATAGGGGGCTACGAGCAGTACTTC
cdr3_aa: CASQGVGPKIGGYEQYF

j_call: TRBJ1-2
v_call: TRBV13
clone_size: -
cdr3_length: 14
d_call: TRBD1
cdr3_nt: TGTGCCAGCAGCGTGCCGGGACAGGGGGATGGCTACACCTTC
cdr3_aa: CASSVPGQGDGYTF

j_call: TRBJ2-7
v_call: TRBV6-1
clone_size: -
cdr3_length: 15
d_call: -
cdr3_nt: TGTGCCAGCAGTCCCCGGGGCACAGTACCCTACGAGCAGTACTTC
cdr3_aa: CASSPRGTVPYEQYF

j_call: TRBJ1-1
v_call: TRBV6-5
clone_size: few
cdr3_length: 13
d_call: -
cdr3_nt: TGTGCCAGCAGTTACTCGGGGGGGACTGAAGCTTTCTTT
cdr3_aa: CASSYSGGTEAFF

j_call: TRBJ2-7
v_call: TRBV5-6
clone_size: -
cdr3_length: 14
d_call: TRBD1
cdr3_nt: TGTGCCAGCAGCTTGGTGGGCAGGGGGCACGAGCAGTACTTC
cdr3_aa: CASSLVGRGHEQYF

j_call: TRBJ2-1
v_call: TRBV7-9
clone_size: once
cdr3_length: 17
d_call: TRBD1
cdr3_nt: TGTGCCAGCAGCTTAGATATGGCAGGGGGCCCCCCAAATGAGCAGTTCTTC
cdr3_aa: CASSLDMAGGPPNEQFF

j_call: TRBJ2-7
v_call: TRBV11-2
clone_size: -
cdr3_length: 14
d_call: -
cdr3_nt: TGTGCCAGCAGCTTTTGGGCCCAGCCTGGGGAGCAGTACTTC
cdr3_aa: CASSFWAQPGEQYF

j_call: TRBJ2-7
v_call: TRBV30
clone_size: -
cdr3_length: 14
d_call: -
cdr3_nt: TGTGCCTGGAGAGAGACACCGAGCTCCTACGAGCAGTACTTC
cdr3_aa: CAWRETPSSYEQYF

j_call: TRBJ2-4
v_call: TRBV28
clone_size: -
cdr3_length: 19
d_call: -
cdr3_nt: TGTGCCAGCAGTTCCCCGCTAGGGAGAGGGAGGTGGGCCAAAAACATTCAGTACTTC
cdr3_aa: CASSSPLGRGRWAKNIQYF

j_call: TRBJ2-5
v_call: TRBV7-9
clone_size: -
cdr3_length: 14
d_call: TRBD1
cdr3_nt: TGTGCCAGCACAACCCAGGGGGTCCAAGAGACCCAGTACTTC
cdr3_aa: CASTTQGVQETQYF

j_call: TRBJ2-7
v_call: TRBV27
clone_size: -
cdr3_length: 13
d_call: TRBD1
cdr3_nt: TGTGCCACTGGGGGACAGAAGACCTACGAGCAGTACTTC
cdr3_aa: CATGGQKTYEQYF

j_call: TRBJ2-7
v_call: TRBV11-2
clone_size: -
cdr3_length: 13
d_call: -
cdr3_nt: TGTGCCAGCAGCTTACTCGACTCCTACGAGCAGTACTTC
cdr3_aa: CASSLLDSYEQYF

j_call: TRBJ2-7
v_call: TRBV7-2
clone_size: -
cdr3_length: 15
d_call: TRBD1
cdr3_nt: TGTGCCAGCAGCTTCCGGGACAGGGGGCATAACGAGCAGTACTTC
cdr3_aa: CASSFRDRGHNEQYF

j_call: TRBJ2-7
v_call: TRBV2
clone_size: -
cdr3_length: 12
d_call: -
cdr3_nt: TGTGCCATCCAACAGGGGAGGTACGAGCAGTACTTC
cdr3_aa: CAIQQGRYEQYF

j_call: TRBJ1-5
v_call: TRBV7-6
clone_size: -
cdr3_length: 15
d_call: TRBD1
cdr3_nt: TGTGCCAGCAGCCGGAGACAGGGAGTGAATCAGCCCCAGCATTTT
cdr3_aa: CASSRRQGVNQPQHF

j_call: TRBJ1-3
v_call: TRBV14
clone_size: -
cdr3_length: 15
d_call: -
cdr3_nt: TGTGCCAGCAGCCAAGATTCCAGCTCTGGAAACACCATATATTTT
cdr3_aa: CASSQDSSSGNTIYF

j_call: TRBJ2-5
v_call: TRBV25-1
clone_size: -
cdr3_length: 14
d_call: TRBD1
cdr3_nt: TGTGCCAGCGGCTCTGACAGGGGATGGAAGACCCAGTACTTC
cdr3_aa: CASGSDRGWKTQYF

j_call: TRBJ2-5
v_call: TRBV28
clone_size: -
cdr3_length: 17
d_call: TRBD2
cdr3_nt: TGTGCCAGCAGCCTCACCTCTAGCGGGAGGTACCAAGAGACCCAGTACTTC
cdr3_aa: CASSLTSSGRYQETQYF